The 7 T cell receptor beta chains below all came from one sample that was sequenced in a study of prognosis after radiotherapy for stage I lung cancer. Template was genomic DNA; TCR beta CDR3 amplified in two multiplex PCR rounds. Used in first-round PCR were primers specific to each TRBV and TRBJ gene. TCRdb called the multiplex PCR reads again in MiXCR, with one record for every CDR3 protein. The sample lists about 12,000 distinct CDR3 sequences; about 51% were seen once. The sample in question was PBMCs, obtained before or after stereotactic body radiation therapy (not recorded which). The source of these receptors is a donor aged 50 or older with non-small cell lung cancer.

Worth noting for this clonotype: One end of the junction fails to match germline, which may point to a read error. V gene TRBV6-1 combines with J gene TRBJ2-7; D might be TRBD2 (5 bases). This CDR3 has 15 amino acids. Germline V gene sequence: CDR1 MNHNS, CDR2 SASEGT. CDR3 sequence reads: CASSEVGGFTYEHYF. For the CDR3, the DNA is TGTGCCAGCAGTGAGGTCGGCGGGTTTACCTACGAGCATTACTTC.

The rearrangement links TRBV6-2 or TRBV6-3 to TRBJ2-1; D remains ambiguous. The CDR3 loop spans 17 amino acids. V was shortened by 2 bases and J by 4 bases, with 18 bases between the two germline ends. Germline V CDR1 and CDR2: MNHEY, SVGEGT. CDR3 amino acids: CASSYKWGGRSYNEQFF. The CDR3 coding sequence is TGTGCCAGCAGTTACAAGTGGGGTGGCAGATCGTACAATGAGCAGTTCTTC.

This clonotype is categorized as medium-sized. V is TRBV7-8 and J is TRBJ2-7; D gene uncertain. This CDR3 region has 14 residues. Trimming took 0 bases from V and 3 from J, leaving 9 bases between them. The germline V gene encodes CDR1 SGHVS and CDR2 FQNEAQ. CDR3 sequence: CASSLAVGSYEQYF. CDR3 DNA: TGTGCCAGCAGCTTAGCTGTAGGCAGCTACGAGCAGTACTTC. Using reference TRBV7-8 and TRBJ2-7 for the parts outside the CDR3, the full variable domain is GAGVSQSPRYKVAKRGQDVALRCDPISGHVSLFWYQQALGQGPEFLTYFQNEAQLDKSGLPSDRFFAERPEGSVSTLKIQRTQQEDSAVYLCASSLAVGSYEQYFGPGTRLTVT.

The chain carries TRBV20-1 and TRBJ1-5; D not certain. Germline loops: CDR1 DFQATT, CDR2 SNEGSKA (reference sequence). Trimming left V 2 bases short and J 1 base short, with 15 bases between. The CDR3 covers 16 residues. The CDR3 reads CSARLNGSRSNQPQHF. Written as DNA, the CDR3 is TGCAGTGCTAGACTTAACGGGAGCAGAAGCAATCAGCCCCAGCATTTT.

The chain joins TRBV6-1 to TRBJ2-2, with 13 bases that match TRBD2. This CDR3 comprises 18 residues. J lost 2 bases, V lost 6 bases, and 9 bases had no gene match. The germline V gene encodes CDR1 MNHNS and CDR2 SASEGT. The CDR3 region has the DNA TGTGCCAGCAGGTCCGGACTAGCGGGAGCCAAAAACACCGGGGAGCTGTTTTTT. Its translation: CASRSGLAGAKNTGELFF.

On this clonotype: The junction and the germline gene differ at one end; a read error may be behind it. The V call is TRBV27, the J call TRBJ2-1, with 8 bases that match TRBD1. The CDR3 has 17 residues. Looked up from germline, CDR1 is MNHEY and CDR2 is SMNVEV (reference sequence). This CDR3 reads CDSSYPQGARIYNEQFF. Written as DNA, the CDR3 is TGTGACAGCAGTTACCCTCAGGGGGCAAGGATATACAATGAGCAGTTCTTC.

This clonotype was counted at least ten times. The rearrangement joins TRBV5-4 to TRBJ2-2, with D unclear. CDR3 length: 16 residues. Per germline, CDR1 SGHNT and CDR2 YYREEE (reference sequence). V dropped 0 bases and J dropped 5 bases, with 14 bases sitting between them. The CDR3 DNA follows: TGTGCCAGCAGCTTGGGGGGTCTCATGGGGACCGGGGAGCTGTTTTTT. Its translation: CASSLGGLMGTGELFF. Supplemented by reference TRBV5-4 and TRBJ2-2, the full variable domain reads ETGVTQSPTHLIKTRGQQVTLRCSSQSGHNTVSWYQQALGQGPQFIFQYYREEENGRGNFPPRFSGLQFPNYSSELNVNALELDDSALYLCASSLGGLMGTGELFFGEGSRLTVL.